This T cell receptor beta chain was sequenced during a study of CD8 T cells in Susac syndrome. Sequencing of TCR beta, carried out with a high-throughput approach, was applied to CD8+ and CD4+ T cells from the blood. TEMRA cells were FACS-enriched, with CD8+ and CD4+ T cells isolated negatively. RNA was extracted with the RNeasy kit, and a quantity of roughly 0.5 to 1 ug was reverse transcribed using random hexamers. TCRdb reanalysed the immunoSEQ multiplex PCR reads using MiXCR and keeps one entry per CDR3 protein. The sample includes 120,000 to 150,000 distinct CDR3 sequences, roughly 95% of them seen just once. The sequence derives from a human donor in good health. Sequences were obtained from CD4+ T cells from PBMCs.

The CDR3 DNA reads as TGTGCCAGCAGCCTCTCCCCCTCGGGACTCTCCCTCTACAATGAGCAGTTCTTC. This sequence encodes CASSLSPSGLSLYNEQFF. The chain carries TRBV7-6 and TRBJ2-1; TRBD2 might be the D (6 bases). The CDR3 is 18 amino acids. CDR1 and CDR2 from the germline V gene are SGHVS and FNYEAQ. With 5 bases removed from V and 3 bases from J, the gap between germline ends came to 23 bases.